This T cell receptor beta chain was recovered during a study of T-cell memory formation after mild COVID-19. Study-wide results and caveats: Detection of some responders pre-infection suggested pre-existing cross-reactive memory T cells participated.

In its sample, this clonotype was seen a few times. The antigen is unknown. Constant-segment-primed 5'RACE gave TCR alpha and TCR beta cDNA libraries with sample barcodes and UMIs. One entry per CDR3 protein, called by TCRdb with MiXCR from the 5' RACE reads. The table has 300,000 to 400,000 distinct CDR3 sequences, around 28% seen once; the top ten hold roughly 13%. The V segment lost 5 bases and the J segment 9 bases; nucleotides outside the gene matches: 7. This CDR3 region has 14 residues. This rearrangement joins TRBV12-3 or TRBV12-4 to TRBJ1-3; 10 nucleotides match TRBD1. Specimen: PBMCs or a T cell subset sorted from them (not recorded which). This receptor was taken from an adult woman who had mild COVID-19 (a few samples of this study predate the infection). Cell type and time point are not known. The CDR3 region is CASSPPGTGATIYF. Here the CDR3 DNA reads TGTGCCAGCAGTCCCCCCGGGACAGGGGCCACCATATATTTT.